This T cell receptor (beta chain) was captured by sequencing in a study of cytomegalovirus exposure and HLA in healthy donors. This clone was counted a few times. The antigen remains unidentified. Study observations and caveats: The listing of roughly 160 TCR beta chains classed them as cytomegalovirus-associated.

In the PCR, 60 Vbeta and 13 Jbeta primers were used. Sequencing was performed with immunoSEQ multiplex PCR; in TCRdb, only in-frame clones are kept and a portion is missing. The data contain some 150,000 clones, under 80% of them seen just once; the ten biggest clones take up about 3.2%. Germline-derived CDR1 and CDR2 are DFQATT and SNEGSKA (reference sequence). The CDR3 spans 11 residues. Trimming shortened V by 7 bases and J by 3 bases, and 8 bases separated the two germline ends. The V call is TRBV20-1, the J call TRBJ2-3; D is uncertain. The receptor comes from a man aged 40-49 years in good health and CMV-seronegative. Sequenced: PBMCs. The CDR3 DNA follows: TGCAGTGGTTCACGGACAGATACGCAGTATTTT. This encodes CSGSRTDTQYF.